This TCR beta chain was captured in a study of T cells in Graves' hyperthyroidism and ophthalmopathy. General study findings and limits: Separating ophthalmopathy from stable hyperthyroidism was achieved by a 13 V-J model.

Amplification of TCR beta CDR3 regions was performed using RNA transcripts as template. When the TCR CDR3 underwent first-round RT-PCR, the HTBI primer set was used. TCRdb re-derived calls from the multiplex PCR reads in MiXCR, one entry per CDR3 protein. The table has under 300,000 distinct CDR3 sequences, roughly 14% seen once. Remarks on this clonotype: Antigen specificity is unknown. A read error may explain this, as a much larger clone is one base away.

The TCR sequence derives from a woman aged 40 to 55 with Graves' hyperthyroidism that later progressed to Graves' ophthalmopathy. Specimen: blood.

The CDR3 region has the DNA TGTGCCAACACCGGACAGGGGGCAATCGGTGAGCAGTTCTTC. This gives the protein CANTGQGAIGEQFF. The chain employs TRBV19 and TRBJ2-1, with 11 bases identical to TRBD1. V shed 10 bases and J 9 bases; nucleotides not matched to a gene: 11. This CDR3 spans 14 amino acids. Looked up from germline, CDR1 is LNHDA and CDR2 is SQIVND (reference sequence).